A single sample gave rise to the 29 T cell receptor beta chains below, sequenced in a study of Ad26.COV2.S vaccination and SARS-CoV-2 variants. As for treatment: around 19 received Ad26.COV2.S at low or high dose, single or two shots; roughly five received placebo; per-sample allocation not given. Each sample was drawn 63 days after the first injection (of vaccine or placebo). Data came from immunoSEQ multiplex PCR; TCRdb stores just in-frame clones and leaves some out. This sample has about 400,000 clones, with 80% to 95% found just once. The specimen comprised peripheral blood, sampled in a trial of Ad26.COV2.S vaccine versus placebo. The receptor source for this set is a person between 18 and 65 years old who received the Ad26.COV2.S COVID-19 vaccine or a placebo.

The chain carries TRBV6-2 or TRBV6-3 and TRBJ1-2; 7 positions agree with TRBD1. The CDR3 contains 13 residues. The V gene end was trimmed by 5 bases and the J gene end by 0 bases; junction bases not matched to a gene: 0. Germline lookup yields CDR1 MNHEY and CDR2 SVGEGT. This CDR3 is CASSDRANYGYTF. The CDR3 DNA sequence: TGTGCCAGCAGTGACAGGGCTAACTATGGCTACACCTTC.

V usage is TRBV6-5 and J usage is TRBJ2-7, with 7 bases identical to TRBD1. The CDR3 sequence is 11 residues long. CDR1 and CDR2 from the germline V gene are MNHEY and SVGAGI. J lost 7 bases, V lost 6 bases, and 3 bases had no gene match. In DNA form, the CDR3 reads TGTGCCAGCAGACAGGGGTTAGAGCAGTACTTC. Amino acids: CASRQGLEQYF.

The V call is TRBV1, the J call TRBJ2-7; TRBD1 reflects the table's D call only, with no check against the DNA. TRBV1 is termed a pseudogene. The CDR3 sequence is 16 residues long. DNA for the CDR3: TGCACCAGCAGCCAAAAAGGGTCCAGGACAAGGGACGAGCAGTACTTC. Translated: CTSSQKGSRTRDEQYF.

This rearrangement joins TRBV4-1 to TRBJ2-7; TRBD1 agrees at 7 bases. Germline-derived CDR1 and CDR2 are MGHRA and YSYEKL. The junction had 8 bases not matched to a gene; V was cut back by 2 bases and J by 7 bases. The CDR3 runs to 14 residues. CDR3 amino acids: CASSQPTGILEQYF. In DNA form, the CDR3 reads TGCGCCAGCAGCCAACCGACAGGGATCCTGGAGCAGTACTTC.

This clone has a single count. The chain links TRBV18 to TRBJ2-1, with D unclear. The V and J ends lost 2 bases and 13 bases respectively, with 12 bases between them. Germline values: CDR1 KGHSH, CDR2 LQKENI. The CDR3 runs to 12 residues. Here the CDR3 DNA reads TGTGCCAGCTCACCAAGGACCGGGTCTCAGTTCTTC. Its protein is CASSPRTGSQFF.

This clone appeared once. V is TRBV9 and J is TRBJ1-5; D unresolved. The CDR3 sequence is 15 residues long. Per the germline V gene, CDR1 is SGDLS and CDR2 is YYNGEE. V lost 4 bases to trimming and J lost 6 bases, with 17 bases between them. The CDR3 spells CASSPSAGKFQPQHF. In DNA form, the CDR3 reads TGTGCCAGCAGCCCTTCAGCGGGGAAGTTTCAGCCCCAGCATTTT.

The rearrangement links TRBV30 to TRBJ1-5; TRBD1 matches at 7 bases. V lost 1 base to trimming and J lost 4 bases; unmatched junction nucleotides: 1. The CDR3 sequence is 13 residues long. Germline V lookup: CDR1 GTSNPN, CDR2 SVGIG (reference sequence). The CDR3 bases are TGTGCCTGGAGTGAACAGGGGAATCAGCCCCAGCATTTT. Its translation is CAWSEQGNQPQHF.

The genes are TRBV7-8 and TRBJ2-5, with D possibly being TRBD2 (7 bases). Germline CDR1 reads SGHVS; CDR2 reads FQNEAQ. Trimming removed 10 bases from V and 2 bases from J, with 20 bases in between. The length of the CDR3 is 15 residues. CDR3 sequence reads: CATKEGRGSQETQYF. The CDR3 bases are TGTGCCACCAAAGAGGGGAGGGGGAGTCAAGAGACCCAGTACTTC.

The V call is TRBV24-1, the J call TRBJ1-2, with D unresolved. Germline V gene lookup returns CDR1 KGHDR and CDR2 SFDVKD. V was cut by 4 bases and J by 0 bases, with 8 bases left in between. CDR3 size: 14 residues. CDR3 sequence (DNA): TGTGCCACCAGTGACCCACCGACTAACTATGGCTACACCTTC. Translation gives CATSDPPTNYGYTF.

The gene calls are TRBV25-1 and TRBJ1-6, with D hard to call. Germline V gene sequence: CDR1 MGHDK, CDR2 SYGVNS. The ends were cut back, 4 bases at V and 9 bases at J, with 19 bases in the middle. This CDR3 has 16 residues. CDR3 sequence (DNA): TGTGCCAGCAGTGGGGTCGGTGGAGGGATGCTTTCACCCCTCCACTTT. Its translation: CASSGVGGGMLSPLHF.

The chain recombines TRBV27 with TRBJ2-3; D not certain. The germline CDR1 and CDR2 sequences are MNHEY and SMNVEV (reference sequence). The CDR3 consists of 14 residues. The V end was cut by 0 bases, the J end by 2 bases, with 6 bases between. The chain's CDR3 is CASSLSANTDTQYF. DNA for the CDR3: TGTGCCAGCAGTTTATCGGCCAACACAGATACGCAGTATTTT.

The V call is TRBV5-1, the J call TRBJ2-1; 12 bases match TRBD2. V was pared by 2 bases and J by 0 bases, with 9 bases of the junction left unmatched. The germline V gene has CDR1 SGHRS and CDR2 YFSETQ. The CDR3 loop spans 19 amino acids. The CDR3 DNA reads as TGCGCCAGCAGCTTACTAGCGGGGGGTCTCTCGAGCTCCTACAATGAGCAGTTCTTC. It specifies CASSLLAGGLSSSYNEQFF. The whole variable domain, filled in from reference TRBV5-1 and TRBJ2-1, reads KAGVTQTPRYLIKTRGQQVTLSCSPISGHRSVSWYQQTPGQGLQFLFEYFSETQRNKGNFPGRFSGRQFSNSRSEMNVSTLELGDSALYLCASSLLAGGLSSSYNEQFFGPGTRLTVL.

The V and J genes are TRBV4-3 and TRBJ1-4; D not certain. Germline-derived CDR1 and CDR2 are LGHNA and YSLEER. The CDR3 has 14 amino acids. V was shortened by 1 base and J by 5 bases, with 8 bases between the two germline ends. In DNA form, the CDR3 reads TGCGCCAGCAGCCAAGCCGGCGCGAATGAAAAACTGTTTTTT. Translating gives CASSQAGANEKLFF.

V usage is TRBV11-2 and J usage is TRBJ2-3; 8 bases align to TRBD2. Germline loops: CDR1 SGHAT, CDR2 FQNNGV. The CDR3 contains 16 residues. V lost 5 bases, J lost 3 bases, and 10 bases stayed unmatched. CDR3 sequence (DNA): TGTGCCAGCAGCACAACGGGGGGGCCTCTGACAGATACGCAGTATTTT. It codes for CASSTTGGPLTDTQYF.

CDR3 amino acids: CAWGNNSPLHF. The CDR3 DNA reads as TGTGCCTGGGGTAATAATTCACCCCTCCACTTT. V gene TRBV30 combines with J gene TRBJ1-6; D is undetermined. The CDR3 loop spans 11 amino acids. Per germline, CDR1 GTSNPN and CDR2 SVGIG (reference sequence). V gave up 5 bases and J gave up 5 bases, with 4 bases separating them.

The V and J genes are TRBV11-2 and TRBJ2-7; D is uncertain. V lost 2 bases, J lost 5 bases, and 7 bases lay in between. The CDR3 sequence is 12 residues long. Germline CDR1 and CDR2: SGHAT and FQNNGV. DNA of the CDR3: TGTGCCAGCAGCTTATGGTTAGACGAGCAGTACTTC. Its translation is CASSLWLDEQYF. The variable domain in full, with the rest retrieved from reference TRBV11-2 and TRBJ2-7, is EAGVAQSPRYKIIEKRQSVAFWCNPISGHATLYWYQQILGQGPKLLIQFQNNGVVDDSQLPKDRFSAERLKGVDSTLKIQPAKLEDSAVYLCASSLWLDEQYFGPGTRLTVT.

J is TRBJ1-5 and V is TRBV18, with a possible D match to TRBD1 (6 bases). This CDR3 region has 13 residues. Germline CDR1 is KGHSH and CDR2 is LQKENI. V lost 6 bases and J lost 7, with 13 bases in between. The CDR3 nucleotides read TGTGCCAGCTCCGCAGGGGTTAGACAGCCCCAGCATTTT. Its protein product is CASSAGVRQPQHF.

The CDR3 region is CASSDGTGQIPAFF. The DNA of the CDR3 is TGCGCCAGCAGTGATGGGACAGGCCAAATTCCGGCTTTCTTT. The chain has TRBV10-1 and TRBJ1-1; 8 bases are a match to TRBD1. The CDR3 extends over 14 amino acids. The germline CDR1 and CDR2 sequences are WNHNN and SYGVQD (reference sequence). The V and J ends lost 3 bases and 11 bases, in that order; junction bases with no gene match: 11.

This clone was detected once. The V gene is TRBV30, the J gene TRBJ2-7, with 8 positions matching TRBD2. Germline CDR1 and CDR2: GTSNPN and SVGIG (reference sequence). CDR3 size: 12 residues. V shed 7 bases, J shed 4 bases, and the junction held 6 bases outside the gene matches. The CDR3 region has the DNA TGTGCCTCGGGGGGGCCGGCTTACGAGCAGTACTTC. Translated: CASGGPAYEQYF.

This clone has more than one count but fewer than ten. V usage is TRBV19 and J usage is TRBJ1-2; D not certain. Germline V CDR1 and CDR2: LNHDA, SQIVND (reference sequence). The CDR3 sequence is 12 residues long. Trimming shortened V by 4 bases and J by 4 bases, and 7 bases separated the two germline ends. In nucleotides, the CDR3 is TGTGCCAGTAGTAAAAACAGCTATGGCTACACCTTC. This translates into CASSKNSYGYTF.

This clone occurred once. This rearrangement joins TRBV12-3 or TRBV12-4 to TRBJ2-5, with D unresolved. The CDR3 is 12 residues long. The germline V and J ends were trimmed by 6 bases and 2 bases, with 7 bases remaining between them. The CDR3 is CASRTRQETQYF. The CDR3 region has the DNA TGTGCCAGCAGGACACGACAAGAGACCCAGTACTTC.

The chain uses TRBV6-2 or TRBV6-3 and TRBJ1-3; 9 bases map to TRBD1. V trimming: 6 bases; J trimming: 4 bases; junction bases outside the gene matches: 7. Germline V gene data show CDR1 as MNHEY and CDR2 as SVGEGT. The CDR3 runs to 15 residues. The CDR3 bases are TGTGCCAGCAGCCCCGGGACAGGGCTGGGAAACACCATATATTTT. This gives the protein CASSPGTGLGNTIYF.

The chain is built from TRBV5-4 and TRBJ2-7; TRBD2 matches at 8 bases. This CDR3 has 14 residues. Germline V gives CDR1 SGHNT, CDR2 YYREEE (reference sequence). After removal of 4 bases from V and 2 bases from J, the junction contained 5 bases not matched to a gene. This CDR3 is CASSPGGATYEQYF. The CDR3 DNA sequence: TGTGCCAGCAGCCCCGGGGGGGCCACCTACGAGCAGTACTTC.

The chain is built from TRBV27 and TRBJ2-7; TRBD1 aligns across 9 bases. CDR1 MNHEY and CDR2 SMNVEV come from the germline V gene (reference sequence). V shed 3 bases, J shed 6 bases, and the junction held 9 bases outside the gene matches. This CDR3 has 15 amino acids. CDR3 loop: CASSLKTGTGFEQYF. The CDR3 nucleotides read TGTGCCAGCAGTTTGAAAACCGGGACAGGGTTCGAGCAGTACTTC.

This chain uses TRBV6-5 with TRBJ1-1, with D possibly matching TRBD1 (5 bases). Germline-derived CDR1 and CDR2 are MNHEY and SVGAGI. V lost 4 bases and J 4 bases, leaving 16 bases between the germline ends. The CDR3 consists of 15 residues. This CDR3 is CASSFGVAGSTEAFF. In DNA, the CDR3 is TGTGCCAGCAGTTTTGGGGTAGCAGGGTCCACTGAAGCTTTCTTT.

The chain combines TRBV5-1 with TRBJ2-6; D is unresolved. The germline CDR1 and CDR2 sequences are SGHRS and YFSETQ. V lost 0 bases to trimming and J lost 0 bases, with 4 bases between them. The CDR3 runs to 15 residues. The CDR3 region is CASSLESSGANVLTF. The CDR3 nucleotides read TGCGCCAGCAGCTTGGAGTCCTCTGGGGCCAACGTCCTGACTTTC.

The CDR3 sequence: CASSYNPGRNEQFF. CDR3 sequence (DNA): TGCGCCAGCAGCTATAACCCGGGGCGCAATGAGCAGTTCTTC. The chain employs TRBV5-1 and TRBJ2-1, with D perhaps given as TRBD1 or TRBD2 (5 bases each). Germline CDR1 reads SGHRS; CDR2 reads YFSETQ. V lost 3 bases to trimming and J lost 6 bases, with 13 bases between them. This CDR3 is built from 14 residues.

J is TRBJ2-7 and V is TRBV7-2; a weak D match, TRBD1 (5 bases). CDR1 is SGHTA and CDR2 is FQGNSA in the germline V gene. The CDR3 has 16 residues. V was clipped by 1 base and J by 0 bases, with 13 bases between them. The CDR3 DNA is TGTGCCAGCAGCTTAGTATGGGCAGGGTTCTCCTACGAGCAGTACTTC. Translation gives CASSLVWAGFSYEQYF.

This clone came up a few times. The chain employs TRBV7-2 and TRBJ1-5; D is possibly TRBD1 (5 bases). Trimming took off 1 base at V and 7 bases at J, with 14 bases between the two ends. The CDR3 is 15 residues long. Germline loops: CDR1 SGHTA, CDR2 FQGNSA. In DNA form, the CDR3 reads TGTGCCAGCAGCTTAGACGGGGGGATTCACCAGCCCCAGCATTTT. Its translation is CASSLDGGIHQPQHF.